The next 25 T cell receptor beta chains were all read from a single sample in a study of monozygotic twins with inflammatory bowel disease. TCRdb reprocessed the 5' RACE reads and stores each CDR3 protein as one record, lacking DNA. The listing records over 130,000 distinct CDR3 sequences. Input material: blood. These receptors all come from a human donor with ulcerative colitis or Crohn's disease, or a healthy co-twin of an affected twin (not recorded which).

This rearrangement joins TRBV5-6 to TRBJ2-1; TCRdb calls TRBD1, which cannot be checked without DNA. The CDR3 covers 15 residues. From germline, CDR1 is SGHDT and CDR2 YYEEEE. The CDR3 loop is CASSPLGVLYNEQFF. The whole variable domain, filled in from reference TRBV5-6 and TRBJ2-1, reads DAGVTQSPTHLIKTRGQQVTLRCSPKSGHDTVSWYQQALGQGPQFIFQYYEEEERQRGNFPDRFSGHQFPNYSSELNVNALLLGDSALYLCASSPLGVLYNEQFFGPGTRLTVL.

The CDR3 here is CAWSVKGQPQQETQYF. This chain joins TRBV30 and TRBJ2-5; TCRdb returns TRBD1, unconfirmable since there is no DNA. The germline CDR1 and CDR2 sequences are GTSNPN and SVGIG (reference sequence). This CDR3 is built from 16 residues.

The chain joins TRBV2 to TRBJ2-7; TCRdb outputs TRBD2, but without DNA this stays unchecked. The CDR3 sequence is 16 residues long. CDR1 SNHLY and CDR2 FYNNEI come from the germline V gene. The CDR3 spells CASSLLGQPSSYEQYF. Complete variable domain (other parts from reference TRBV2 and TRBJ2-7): EPEVTQTPSHQVTQMGQEVILRCVPISNHLYFYWYRQILGQKVEFLVSFYNNEISEKSEIFDDQFSVERPDGSNFTLKIRSTKLEDSAMYFCASSLLGQPSSYEQYFGPGTRLTVT.

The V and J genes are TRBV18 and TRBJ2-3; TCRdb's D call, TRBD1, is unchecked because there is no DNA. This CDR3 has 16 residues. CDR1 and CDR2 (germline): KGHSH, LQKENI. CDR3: CASSAVDSPSTDTQYF.

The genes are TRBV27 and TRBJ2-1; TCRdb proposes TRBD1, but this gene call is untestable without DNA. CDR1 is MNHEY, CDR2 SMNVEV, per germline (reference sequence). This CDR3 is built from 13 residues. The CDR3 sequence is CASRGGRGHEQFF.

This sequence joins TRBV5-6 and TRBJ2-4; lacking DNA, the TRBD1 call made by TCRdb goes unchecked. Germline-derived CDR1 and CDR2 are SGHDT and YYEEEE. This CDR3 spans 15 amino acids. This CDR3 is CASSPPGRERGIQYF.

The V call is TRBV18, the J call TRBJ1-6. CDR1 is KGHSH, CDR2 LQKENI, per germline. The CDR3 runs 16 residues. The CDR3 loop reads CASSPRQGSENSPLHF.

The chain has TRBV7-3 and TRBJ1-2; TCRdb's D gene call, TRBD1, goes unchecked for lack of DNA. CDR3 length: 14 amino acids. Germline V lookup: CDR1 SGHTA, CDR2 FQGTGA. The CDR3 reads CASSLGQGASGYTF.

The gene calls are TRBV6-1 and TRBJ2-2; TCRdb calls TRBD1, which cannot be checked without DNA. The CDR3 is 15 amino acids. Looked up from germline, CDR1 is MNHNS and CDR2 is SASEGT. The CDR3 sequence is CASSRTGGDTGELFF.

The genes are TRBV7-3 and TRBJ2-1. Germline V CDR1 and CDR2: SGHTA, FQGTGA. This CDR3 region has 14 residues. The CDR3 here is CASSLGITDNEQFF.

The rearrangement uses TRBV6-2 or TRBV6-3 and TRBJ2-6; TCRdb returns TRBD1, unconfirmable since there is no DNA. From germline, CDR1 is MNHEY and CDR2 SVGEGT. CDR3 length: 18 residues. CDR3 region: CASSPMVQGSSGANVLTF.

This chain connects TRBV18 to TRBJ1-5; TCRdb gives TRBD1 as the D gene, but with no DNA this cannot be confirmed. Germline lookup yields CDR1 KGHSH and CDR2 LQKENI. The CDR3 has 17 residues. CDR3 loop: CASSAVWGQGPNQPQHF.

The CDR3 reads CASSRPGGPRTGELFF. J is TRBJ2-2 and V is TRBV27; TCRdb calls TRBD2, which cannot be checked without DNA. The CDR3 sequence is 16 residues long. Germline CDR1 is MNHEY and CDR2 is SMNVEV (reference sequence).

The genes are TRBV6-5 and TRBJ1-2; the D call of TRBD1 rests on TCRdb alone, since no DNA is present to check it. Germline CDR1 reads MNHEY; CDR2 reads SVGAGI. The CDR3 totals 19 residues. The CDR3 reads CASSYSIRQGGQAIYGYTF.

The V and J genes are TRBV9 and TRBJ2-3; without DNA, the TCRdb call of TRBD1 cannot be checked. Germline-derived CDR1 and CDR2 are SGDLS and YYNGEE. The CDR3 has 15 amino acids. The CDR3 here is CASSVVGGVPDTQYF.

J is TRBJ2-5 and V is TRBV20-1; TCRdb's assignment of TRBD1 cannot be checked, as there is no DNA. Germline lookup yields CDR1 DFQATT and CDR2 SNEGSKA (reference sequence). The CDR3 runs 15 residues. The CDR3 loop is CSARDTGATGETQYF.

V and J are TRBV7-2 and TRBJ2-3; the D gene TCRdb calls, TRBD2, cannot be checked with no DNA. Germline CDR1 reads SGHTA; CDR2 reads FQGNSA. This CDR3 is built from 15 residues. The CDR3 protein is CATTSGSSYTDTQYF.

CDR3: CASSLDSRGQFF. V gene TRBV11-3 combines with J gene TRBJ2-1; TCRdb returns TRBD1, unconfirmable since there is no DNA. The V gene's germline CDR1 is SGHNT and CDR2 YENEEA. The CDR3 totals 12 residues.

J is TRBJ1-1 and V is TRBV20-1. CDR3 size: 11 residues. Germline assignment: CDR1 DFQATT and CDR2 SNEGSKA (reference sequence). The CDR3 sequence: CSASRRAEAFF.

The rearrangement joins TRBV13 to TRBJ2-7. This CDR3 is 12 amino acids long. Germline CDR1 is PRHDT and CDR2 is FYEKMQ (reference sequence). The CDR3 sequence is CASSLGTIEQYF.

The CDR3 spells CASSLGAYEQYF. The chain combines TRBV5-5 with TRBJ2-7. CDR3 size: 12 residues. Germline-derived CDR1 and CDR2 are SGHKS and YYEKEE (reference sequence).

The CDR3 loop is CASSYTTPTGTVSYQTYNEQFF. The chain carries TRBV6-5 and TRBJ2-1; TCRdb gives TRBD1 as the D gene, but with no DNA this cannot be confirmed. From germline, CDR1 is MNHEY and CDR2 SVGAGI. The CDR3 totals 22 residues.

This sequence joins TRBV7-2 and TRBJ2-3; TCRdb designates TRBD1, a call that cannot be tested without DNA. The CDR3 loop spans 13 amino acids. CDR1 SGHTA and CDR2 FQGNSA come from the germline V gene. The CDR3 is CASSNRAADTQYF.

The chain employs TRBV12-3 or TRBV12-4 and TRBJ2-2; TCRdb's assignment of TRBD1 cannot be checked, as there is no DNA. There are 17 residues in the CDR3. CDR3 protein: CASSPHPVLGNTGELFF.

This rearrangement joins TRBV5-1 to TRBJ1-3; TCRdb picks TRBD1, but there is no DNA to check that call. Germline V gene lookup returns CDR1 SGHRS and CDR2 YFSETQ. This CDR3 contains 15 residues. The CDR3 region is CASSPGQGLGNTIYF.